Listed here are 29 T cell receptor beta chains from one sample, sequenced in a study of early T cells in non-severe SARS-CoV-2 infection. TCRdb fed the 5' RACE reads into MiXCR, producing one record per CDR3 protein. The sample contains around 44,000 distinct CDR3 sequences, over 7.5% of which appear only once. Sequenced input: whole blood. These receptors were taken from an adult who was a healthcare worker with PCR-confirmed SARS-CoV-2 infection or an uninfected control (not recorded which).

The chain has TRBV29-1 and TRBJ2-5, with D maybe TRBD2 (5 bases). CDR3 length: 14 residues. V was shortened by 7 bases and J by 5 bases, with 20 bases between the two germline ends. The V gene's germline CDR1 is SQVTM and CDR2 ANQGSEA. The CDR3 DNA reads as TGCAGCGCCGCCAGGAGAGTGGGAGTGGAGACCCAGTACTTC. This sequence encodes CSAARRVGVETQYF.

This clonotype was observed many times. The chain couples TRBV30 to TRBJ2-3; no clear D. Deletions cut 0 bases from V and 5 bases from J, with 6 bases between. The CDR3 extends over 12 amino acids. Germline V CDR1 and CDR2: GTSNPN, SVGIG (reference sequence). The CDR3 nucleotides read TGTGCCTGGAGTGTACAAGGAGATACGCAGTATTTT. It is translated as CAWSVQGDTQYF.

This clonotype was seen more than once but under ten times. The chain has TRBV10-2 and TRBJ2-7; the D is unclear. V lost 8 bases and J lost 0, with 5 bases in between. CDR1 is WSHSY and CDR2 is SAAADI in the germline V gene. There are 11 residues in the CDR3. The CDR3 DNA reads TGCGCCAGCGCCGACTCCTACGAGCAGTACTTC. This codes for CASADSYEQYF.

This clonotype has ten or more counts. The V and J genes are TRBV7-2 and TRBJ2-1; tentatively, D is TRBD1 (5 bases). The germline V gene encodes CDR1 SGHTA and CDR2 FQGNSA. The germline V and J ends were trimmed by 5 bases and 2 bases, with 10 bases remaining between them. The CDR3 has 14 residues. This CDR3 is CASSQGQAYNEQFF. The CDR3 DNA reads TGTGCCAGCAGCCAAGGACAAGCCTACAATGAGCAGTTCTTC.

The CDR3 coding sequence is TGTGCCTGCTACACAGATACGCAGTATTTT. Its translation is CACYTDTQYF. V is TRBV30 and J is TRBJ2-3; no clear D gene. Between the trimmed V and J ends, which lost 6 bases and 2 bases, there was a span of 3 bases. Germline V gene data show CDR1 as GTSNPN and CDR2 as SVGIG (reference sequence). The CDR3 is 10 residues long. The full variable domain, rest sourced from reference TRBV30 and TRBJ2-3, is SQTIHQWPATLVQPVGSPLSLECTVEGTSNPNLYWYRQAAGRGLQLLFYSVGIGQISSEVPQNLSASRPQDRQFILSSKKLLLSDSGFYLCACYTDTQYFGPGTRLTVL.

This clonotype was detected ten times or more. The rearrangement links TRBV5-1 to TRBJ2-6; no firm D call. This CDR3 comprises 15 residues. V was pared by 4 bases and J by 0 bases, with 8 bases between. CDR1 is SGHRS, CDR2 YFSETQ, per germline. The CDR3: CASSVESSGANVLTF. The DNA for the CDR3 is TGCGCCAGCAGCGTAGAAAGCTCTGGGGCCAACGTCCTGACTTTC.

The chain uses TRBV7-3 and TRBJ2-3; maybe TRBD1 (5 bases). CDR1 and CDR2 from the germline V gene are SGHTA and FQGTGA. V shed 6 bases and J shed 4 bases, with 11 bases lying between them. The CDR3 loop spans 13 amino acids. The DNA of the CDR3 is TGTGCCAGCAGAAGGGGCGGCGCAGATACGCAGTATTTT. Protein sequence: CASRRGGADTQYF. Full variable domain (remainder filled in from reference TRBV7-3 and TRBJ2-3): GAGVSQTPSNKVTEKGKYVELRCDPISGHTALYWYRQSLGQGPEFLIYFQGTGAADDSGLPNDRFFAVRPEGSVSTLKIQRTERGDSAVYLCASRRGGADTQYFGPGTRLTVL.

The rearrangement uses TRBV29-1 and TRBJ2-3, with D hard to call. The CDR3 has 12 residues. The germline gives CDR1 SQVTM, CDR2 ANQGSEA. With 7 bases removed from V and 1 base from J, the gap between germline ends came to 9 bases. The DNA for the CDR3 is TGCAGCGCTGCAGGAGGCACAGATACGCAGTATTTT. This codes for CSAAGGTDTQYF.

This rearrangement joins TRBV7-6 to TRBJ2-7; the D gene is possibly TRBD1 (6 bases). Germline assignment: CDR1 SGHVS and CDR2 FNYEAQ. With 6 bases removed from V and 3 bases from J, the gap between germline ends came to 12 bases. CDR3 length: 13 residues. CDR3 sequence (DNA): TGTGCCAGCAGTCTAGGGGGTCGCTACGAGCAGTACTTC. It translates to CASSLGGRYEQYF.

This clonotype appeared many times. The CDR3 DNA sequence: TGTGCCAGCGCCGACCCACCTCCAGATACGCAGTATTTT. Encoded protein: CASADPPPDTQYF. This chain uses TRBV9 with TRBJ2-3, with D unresolved. This CDR3 spans 13 amino acids. Germline V CDR1 and CDR2: SGDLS, YYNGEE. V lost 7 bases to trimming and J lost 4 bases, with 13 bases between them.

This clonotype turned up a few times. This chain joins TRBV6-5 and TRBJ2-6; possibly TRBD2 for D (5 bases). Germline CDR1 is MNHEY and CDR2 is SVGAGI. The CDR3 totals 14 residues. V was pared by 6 bases and J by 1 base, with 7 bases between. The CDR3 sequence: CASRWRSGANVLTF. The CDR3 DNA reads as TGTGCCAGCAGGTGGAGGTCTGGGGCCAACGTCCTGACTTTC.

This clonotype was detected a few times. The chain carries TRBV4-1 and TRBJ2-2, with D perhaps matching TRBD1 (6 bases). The V end lost 4 bases, the J end lost 3 bases, and 21 bases lay between the germline ends. In germline, CDR1 is MGHRA, CDR2 YSYEKL. The CDR3 length is 18 residues. The CDR3 region has the DNA TGCGCCAGCAGCCTCCGTCCTCCCTCCAGGGGTTACACCGGGGAGCTGTTTTTT. Its protein product is CASSLRPPSRGYTGELFF.

This clonotype was seen more than once but under ten times. J is TRBJ2-1 and V is TRBV29-1, with D possibly matching TRBD2 (5 bases). CDR1 and CDR2 from the germline V gene are SQVTM and ANQGSEA. V was shortened by 5 bases and J by 2 bases, with 10 bases between the two germline ends. This CDR3 spans 13 amino acids. This CDR3 reads CSVLLATYNEQFF. The DNA for the CDR3 is TGCAGCGTTCTTCTAGCAACCTACAATGAGCAGTTCTTC.

This clonotype was counted at least ten times. This chain's CDR3 is CASSGRGAGAYNEQFF. The CDR3 DNA follows: TGTGCCAGCAGTGGTCGGGGAGCGGGAGCCTACAATGAGCAGTTCTTC. The chain uses TRBV25-1 and TRBJ2-1; 8 bases match TRBD2. The CDR3 has 16 residues. Germline loops: CDR1 MGHDK, CDR2 SYGVNS. Germline trimming cut 4 bases from V and 2 bases from J; bases unmatched to any gene: 7.

This clonotype appeared a few times. The chain recombines TRBV6-1 with TRBJ1-2; tentative D call: TRBD1 (5 bases). CDR1 and CDR2 from the germline V gene are MNHNS and SASEGT. Trimming took 4 bases from V and 4 from J, leaving 7 bases between them. The CDR3 is made up of 12 amino acids. The CDR3 spells CASSVQGYGYTF. Written as DNA, the CDR3 is TGTGCCAGCAGTGTTCAGGGCTATGGCTACACCTTC.

Many counts were recorded for this clonotype. The chain uses TRBV12-3 or TRBV12-4 and TRBJ2-5, with 8 positions matching TRBD2. This CDR3 spans 15 amino acids. V shed 2 bases, J shed 5 bases, and the junction held 7 bases outside the gene matches. The CDR3 protein is CASSLLRGLVETQYF. CDR3 coding DNA: TGTGCCAGCAGTTTACTCAGGGGACTAGTGGAGACCCAGTACTTC.

Only a few counts were recorded for this clonotype. V gene TRBV6-5 combines with J gene TRBJ2-1, with D perhaps matching TRBD1 (6 bases). The germline gives CDR1 MNHEY, CDR2 SVGAGI. This CDR3 contains 13 residues. V was pared by 6 bases and J by 3 bases, with 9 bases between. The CDR3 spells CASSRTVYNEQFF. Written as DNA, the CDR3 is TGTGCCAGCAGCAGGACAGTCTACAATGAGCAGTTCTTC.

The table lists this clonotype with a few counts. V gene TRBV29-1 combines with J gene TRBJ2-3, with 8 bases lining up with TRBD1. V trimming: 3 bases; J trimming: 8 bases; junction bases outside the gene matches: 4. Germline-derived CDR1 and CDR2 are SQVTM and ANQGSEA. The CDR3 is 12 residues long. The CDR3: CSVEGQAGTQYF. The CDR3 nucleotides are TGCAGCGTTGAGGGACAGGCCGGTACGCAGTATTTT.

The chain employs TRBV11-2 and TRBJ1-5; no definite D call. Trimming cost V 5 bases and J 2 bases, with 13 bases left between them. The CDR3 loop spans 15 amino acids. The germline gives CDR1 SGHAT, CDR2 FQNNGV. CDR3 loop: CASSPFRGGNQPQHF. The CDR3 DNA sequence: TGTGCCAGCAGCCCCTTCCGAGGTGGCAATCAGCCCCAGCATTTT.

This clonotype turned up a few times. The rearrangement joins TRBV10-1 to TRBJ2-7; 7 bases fit TRBD1. The CDR3 extends over 17 amino acids. J was trimmed by 0 bases and V by 3 bases; bases with no gene match: 11. Germline CDR1 reads WNHNN; CDR2 reads SYGVQD (reference sequence). The CDR3 protein is CASSDRTPGQTSYEQYF. The CDR3 DNA sequence: TGCGCCAGCAGTGATAGGACCCCGGGACAGACCTCCTACGAGCAGTACTTC.

In its sample, this clonotype was seen many times. This chain links TRBV2 with TRBJ2-3; tentatively, D is TRBD2 (6 bases). CDR1 and CDR2 from the germline V gene are SNHLY and FYNNEI. This CDR3 is built from 14 residues. V was clipped by 6 bases and J by 6 bases, with 16 bases between them. The CDR3 DNA reads as TGTGCCAGCAGACTCCGGGGGACTCCGGATACGCAGTATTTT. Translated: CASRLRGTPDTQYF. Filled out from reference TRBV2 and TRBJ2-3, the complete variable domain reads EPEVTQTPSHQVTQMGQEVILRCVPISNHLYFYWYRQILGQKVEFLVSFYNNEISEKSEIFDDQFSVERPDGSNFTLKIRSTKLEDSAMYFCASRLRGTPDTQYFGPGTRLTVL.

This chain links TRBV6-1 with TRBJ1-2; 9 bases are shared with TRBD1. The ends lost 7 bases at V and 7 bases at J; junction bases unmatched: 7. CDR3 length: 13 residues. Germline V gene data show CDR1 as MNHNS and CDR2 as SASEGT. CDR3 nucleotide sequence: TGTGCCAGCAAACTACAGGGGGCTGGTGGCTACACCTTC. Translation gives CASKLQGAGGYTF.

This clonotype was seen only a few times. The rearrangement joins TRBV7-9 to TRBJ2-3, with a tentative D call TRBD2 (5 bases). V was shortened by 2 bases and J by 3 bases, with 15 bases between the two germline ends. CDR1 and CDR2 from the germline V gene are SEHNR and FQNEAQ (reference sequence). The CDR3 covers 16 residues. Here the CDR3 reads CASSLIPGSGTDTQYF. The CDR3 DNA sequence: TGTGCCAGCAGCTTAATTCCGGGGTCGGGGACAGATACGCAGTATTTT.

V and J are TRBV12-3 or TRBV12-4 and TRBJ2-1; possibly TRBD1 for D (6 bases). The CDR3 consists of 13 residues. Trimming stripped 7 bases from V and 8 bases from J, with 15 bases between. CDR3 in amino acids: CASIPYRDDEQFF. Here the CDR3 DNA reads TGTGCCAGCATCCCATACAGGGATGATGAGCAGTTCTTC.

The table lists this clonotype with a few counts. V gene TRBV7-8 combines with J gene TRBJ2-1, with 11 bases lining up with TRBD1. Germline loops: CDR1 SGHVS, CDR2 FQNEAQ. The CDR3 contains 16 residues. Trimming at V came to 1 base and at J to 4 bases, leaving 3 bases not matched to a gene. CDR3 coding DNA: TGTGCCAGCAGCTTAGTGGACAGGGGGCCTTACAATGAGCAGTTCTTC. Translation gives CASSLVDRGPYNEQFF.

This clonotype has at least ten counts. The V gene is TRBV27, the J gene TRBJ2-7, with TRBD2 matching 9 bases. Germline CDR1 and CDR2: MNHEY and SMNVEV (reference sequence). Trimming at V came to 4 bases and at J to 7 bases, leaving 5 bases not matched to a gene. CDR3 length: 13 amino acids. The DNA of the CDR3 is TGTGCCAGCAGTTCGCGGGGGGGTCGGGAGCAGTACTTC. It translates to CASSSRGGREQYF.

This clonotype showed up just a few times. The J gene is TRBJ2-2, the V gene TRBV6-6, with 13 positions matching TRBD2. Germline V gene data show CDR1 as MNHNY and CDR2 as SVGAGI (reference sequence). This CDR3 spans 18 amino acids. With V trimmed by 4 bases and J by 1 base, 6 bases remained unmatched. The CDR3 reads CASSWTSGRRGNTGELFF. Written as DNA, the CDR3 is TGTGCCAGCAGTTGGACTAGCGGGAGAAGGGGGAACACCGGGGAGCTGTTTTTT.

This clonotype came up many times. The gene calls are TRBV6-6 and TRBJ2-1; D is unresolved. The germline V gene encodes CDR1 MNHNY and CDR2 SVGAGI (reference sequence). V was clipped by 11 bases and J by 14 bases, with 16 bases between them. The CDR3 is made up of 10 amino acids. The CDR3 here is CASVKDGKFF. The CDR3 nucleotides are TGTGCCTCAGTTAAGGATGGAAAGTTCTTC.

Many counts were recorded for this clonotype. The CDR3 coding sequence is TGTGCCAGCAGCTTAGGGGTGCGAGAAGCTTTCTTT. It yields the protein CASSLGVREAFF. The chain joins TRBV7-9 to TRBJ1-1; D not certain. The germline V gene has CDR1 SEHNR and CDR2 FQNEAQ (reference sequence). The germline V and J ends were trimmed by 1 base and 8 bases, with 8 bases remaining between them. The CDR3 is 12 amino acids.